This TCR beta chain was identified in a study of cytomegalovirus exposure and HLA in healthy donors. Study conclusions and caveats: Previously analyzed data showed that most TCR beta V segments were productive at a frequency of about 87% or about 30%. In a later analysis, HLA-associated TCR beta chains were more clonally expanded than equally common others. Sequencing depth roughly uniform across donors was assumed in presence/absence analyses.

The PCR ran on 60 Vbeta and 13 Jbeta primers. The data were produced by immunoSEQ multiplex PCR, yet TCRdb's version contains in-frame clones alone and is incomplete. The sample includes 85,000 to 110,000 clones, around 76% of them seen just once. The CDR3 is made up of 13 amino acids. The germline gives CDR1 ENHRY, CDR2 SYGVKD. The germline V and J ends were trimmed by 7 bases and 5 bases, with 9 bases remaining between them. About this clone itself: The antigen is unknown.

Likely unrecorded immune exposures existed in these nominally healthy donors. The chain has TRBV10-3 and TRBJ1-6; a possible D gene is TRBD1 (6 bases). The TCR originated in a woman between 18 and 30 years old in good health and CMV-seropositive. The material sequenced was PBMCs. This CDR3 is CAIKDRNNSPLHF. Written as DNA, the CDR3 is TGTGCCATCAAGGACAGAAATAATTCACCCCTCCACTTT.